Presented here are 15 T cell receptor beta chains from one specimen sequenced in a study of blood T cell repertoires in COVID-19. The data were produced by immunoSEQ multiplex PCR, yet TCRdb's version contains in-frame clones alone and is incomplete. The repertoire holds over 10,000 clones, roughly 90% seen once, with around 20% in the top ten. Sequencing used peripheral blood. The receptors were gathered from a human donor with active COVID-19. The donor label of this sample is uncertain.

The chain has TRBV19 and TRBJ1-5; 9 nucleotides line up with TRBD1. Germline lookup yields CDR1 LNHDA and CDR2 SQIVND (reference sequence). With 3 bases clipped from V and 4 bases from J, the junction kept 1 base outside the gene matches. This CDR3 is 14 amino acids long. The CDR3 reads CASSIGTGNQPQHF. The CDR3 region has the DNA TGTGCCAGTAGTATCGGGACAGGGAATCAGCCCCAGCATTTT.

This chain links TRBV6-6 with TRBJ2-7; D is unresolved. The CDR3 loop spans 12 amino acids. V lost 2 bases and J lost 3, with 5 bases in between. Looked up from germline, CDR1 is MNHNY and CDR2 is SVGAGI (reference sequence). The CDR3 DNA reads as TGTGCCAGCAGTTACACCAGCTACGAGCAGTACTTC. Translation: CASSYTSYEQYF.

The V call is TRBV7-9, the J call TRBJ1-4; the match to TRBD1 covers 9 bases. This CDR3 is 13 amino acids long. V lost 5 bases to trimming and J lost 10 bases; unmatched junction nucleotides: 5. The germline V gene encodes CDR1 SEHNR and CDR2 FQNEAQ (reference sequence). This CDR3 reads CASSTGGVGKLFF. For the CDR3, the DNA is TGTGCCAGCAGCACAGGGGGCGTGGGAAAACTGTTTTTT.

The chain has TRBV6-6 and TRBJ1-2; D is undetermined. The CDR3 sequence is 14 residues long. Germline V CDR1 and CDR2: MNHNY, SVGAGI (reference sequence). V lost 6 bases and J 0 bases, leaving 11 bases between the germline ends. The CDR3 here is CASSEGSANYGYTF. The CDR3 DNA is TGTGCCAGCAGCGAGGGATCAGCTAACTATGGCTACACCTTC.

CDR3 nucleotide sequence: TGTGCCAGCAGACTGACAGGGAGCTCCTACGAGCAGTACTTC. Amino acids: CASRLTGSSYEQYF. This chain joins TRBV28 and TRBJ2-7, with TRBD1 identical over 7 bases. Looked up from germline, CDR1 is MDHEN and CDR2 is SYDVKM. Trimming removed 6 bases from V and 0 bases from J; junction bases left unmatched: 5. The CDR3 length is 14 residues.

The CDR3 region is CASSYSGTGVETQYF. In DNA, the CDR3 is TGTGCCAGCAGTTACTCCGGGACAGGGGTAGAGACCCAGTACTTC. This sequence joins TRBV6-2 or TRBV6-3 and TRBJ2-5; the match to TRBD1 covers 10 bases. CDR3 length: 15 residues. The germline V gene has CDR1 MNHEY and CDR2 SVGEGT. The ends lost 0 bases at V and 4 bases at J; junction bases unmatched: 2.

This chain joins TRBV7-2 and TRBJ1-2, with TRBD1 matching 8 bases. This CDR3 is built from 16 residues. The germline V gene encodes CDR1 SGHTA and CDR2 FQGNSA. Losses at the gene ends were 4 bases for V and 4 bases for J; bases not matched to a gene: 11. CDR3: CASSSRSPGGGYGYTF. The CDR3 DNA is TGTGCCAGCAGCTCCCGATCTCCAGGGGGCGGCTATGGCTACACCTTC.

This clone was picked up a small number of times. The chain joins TRBV5-1 to TRBJ1-2, with 9 bases aligning to TRBD1. V dropped 4 bases and J dropped 9; count of bases not matched to a gene: 7. Germline values: CDR1 SGHRS, CDR2 YFSETQ. The CDR3 is 13 residues long. In nucleotides, the CDR3 is TGCGCCAGCAGCCCGGGACAGGGCAGAAGCTACACCTTC. It translates to CASSPGQGRSYTF.

The chain carries TRBV7-2 and TRBJ1-1, with 7 bases fitting TRBD1. The CDR3 spans 13 residues. The V and J ends lost 5 bases and 8 bases, in that order; junction bases with no gene match: 8. Germline CDR1 and CDR2: SGHTA and FQGNSA. This chain's CDR3 is CASSAQQGLEAFF. The CDR3 region has the DNA TGTGCCAGCAGCGCACAACAGGGGCTAGAAGCTTTCTTT.

The J gene is TRBJ1-3, the V gene TRBV5-8; maybe TRBD1 (5 bases). The germline V gene encodes CDR1 SGHTS and CDR2 YDEGEE. With 4 bases removed from V and 0 bases from J, the gap between germline ends came to 11 bases. The CDR3 loop spans 15 amino acids. CDR3 nucleotide sequence: TGTGCCAGCAGCCGGACACGGATCTCTGGAAACACCATATATTTT. Translated, it gives CASSRTRISGNTIYF.

CDR3 sequence reads: CASSEPGQGQVGELFF. DNA for the CDR3: TGTGCCAGCAGCGAACCGGGACAGGGGCAGGTCGGGGAGCTGTTTTTT. This chain links TRBV7-9 with TRBJ2-2; 10 nucleotides match TRBD1. CDR1 SEHNR and CDR2 FQNEAQ come from the germline V gene (reference sequence). With V trimmed by 5 bases and J by 7 bases, 10 bases remained unmatched. This CDR3 has 16 amino acids.

V gene TRBV5-1 combines with J gene TRBJ2-6, with D possibly being TRBD2 (5 bases). This CDR3 spans 15 amino acids. V was shortened by 5 bases and J by 0 bases, with 9 bases between the two germline ends. Germline CDR1 SGHRS, CDR2 YFSETQ. The CDR3 protein is CASSSGSSGANVLTF. The DNA for the CDR3 is TGCGCCAGCAGTTCTGGGAGCTCTGGGGCCAACGTCCTGACTTTC.

This chain uses TRBV7-3 with TRBJ2-5, with unresolved D. Trimming removed 3 bases from V and 5 bases from J, with 10 bases in between. CDR1 SGHTA and CDR2 FQGTGA come from the germline V gene. The CDR3 is 13 amino acids. CDR3 coding DNA: TGTGCCAGCAGCTTCTCACCCGCGGAGACCCAGTACTTC. This sequence encodes CASSFSPAETQYF.

The CDR3 here is CASSWAGGTEAFF. As DNA, the CDR3 is TGTGCCAGCAGCTGGGCAGGGGGCACTGAAGCTTTCTTT. This sequence joins TRBV5-4 and TRBJ1-1; the match to TRBD1 covers 7 bases. V lost 3 bases to trimming and J lost 4 bases; unmatched junction nucleotides: 3. This CDR3 is built from 13 residues. Germline V CDR1 and CDR2: SGHNT, YYREEE (reference sequence).

About this clone: The germline gene is not matched at one end of the junction; a read error may be the cause. The V call is TRBV14, the J call TRBJ2-1, with 8 bases matching TRBD1. This CDR3 has 15 residues. CDR1 and CDR2 (germline): SGHDN, FVKESK. CDR3 bases: TGTGCCAGCAGCCTGACAGGGGACCTCACCAATAAGCAGTTCTTC. Amino acid sequence: CASSLTGDLTNKQFF.